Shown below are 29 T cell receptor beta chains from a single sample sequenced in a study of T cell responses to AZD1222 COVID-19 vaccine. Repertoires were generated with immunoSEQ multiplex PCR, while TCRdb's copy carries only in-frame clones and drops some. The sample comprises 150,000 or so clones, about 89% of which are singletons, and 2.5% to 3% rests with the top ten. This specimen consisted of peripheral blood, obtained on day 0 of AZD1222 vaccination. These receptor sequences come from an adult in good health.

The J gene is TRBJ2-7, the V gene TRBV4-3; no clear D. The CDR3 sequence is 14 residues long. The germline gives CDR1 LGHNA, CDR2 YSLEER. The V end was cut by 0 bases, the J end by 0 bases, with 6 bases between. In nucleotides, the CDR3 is TGCGCCAGCAGCCAAGACGTCAACTCCTACGAGCAGTACTTC. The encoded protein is CASSQDVNSYEQYF.

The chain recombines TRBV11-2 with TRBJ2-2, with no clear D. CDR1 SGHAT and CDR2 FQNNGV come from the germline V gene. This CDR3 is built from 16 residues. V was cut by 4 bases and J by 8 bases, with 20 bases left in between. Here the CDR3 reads CASSSSNRRFVGELFF. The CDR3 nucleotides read TGTGCCAGCAGCTCGAGTAACCGACGGTTCGTGGGGGAGCTGTTTTTT.

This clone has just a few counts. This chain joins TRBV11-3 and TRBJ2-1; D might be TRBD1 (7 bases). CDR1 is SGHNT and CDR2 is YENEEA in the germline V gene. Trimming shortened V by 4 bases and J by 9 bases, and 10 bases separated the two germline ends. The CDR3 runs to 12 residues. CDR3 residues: CASSSQGGEQFF. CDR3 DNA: TGTGCCAGCAGCTCCCAGGGGGGTGAGCAGTTCTTC.

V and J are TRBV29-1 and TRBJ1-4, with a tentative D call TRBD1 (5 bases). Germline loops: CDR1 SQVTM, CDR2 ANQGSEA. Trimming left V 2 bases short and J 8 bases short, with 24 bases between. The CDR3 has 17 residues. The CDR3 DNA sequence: TGCAGCGTTGAACGGAAGGGGATGGGTGGTCGTGGGGAAAAACTGTTTTTT. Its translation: CSVERKGMGGRGEKLFF.

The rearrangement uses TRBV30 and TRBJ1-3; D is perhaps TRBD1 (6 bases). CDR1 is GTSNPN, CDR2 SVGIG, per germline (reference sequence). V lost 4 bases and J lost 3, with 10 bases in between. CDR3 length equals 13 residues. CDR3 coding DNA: TGTGCCTGGATTTCAGGGGTTGGAAACACCATATATTTT. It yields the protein CAWISGVGNTIYF.

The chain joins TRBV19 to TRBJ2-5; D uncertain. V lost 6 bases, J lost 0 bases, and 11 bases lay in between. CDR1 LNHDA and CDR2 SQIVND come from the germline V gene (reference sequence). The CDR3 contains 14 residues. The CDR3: CASRSELYQETQYF. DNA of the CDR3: TGTGCCAGTAGATCCGAACTGTACCAAGAGACCCAGTACTTC.

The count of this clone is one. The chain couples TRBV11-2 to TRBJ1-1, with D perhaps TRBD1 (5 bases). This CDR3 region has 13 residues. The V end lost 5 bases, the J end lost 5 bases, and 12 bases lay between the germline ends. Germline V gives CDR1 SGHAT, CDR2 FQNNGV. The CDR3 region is CASSPTRETEAFF. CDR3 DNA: TGTGCCAGCAGCCCGACCAGGGAAACTGAAGCTTTCTTT.

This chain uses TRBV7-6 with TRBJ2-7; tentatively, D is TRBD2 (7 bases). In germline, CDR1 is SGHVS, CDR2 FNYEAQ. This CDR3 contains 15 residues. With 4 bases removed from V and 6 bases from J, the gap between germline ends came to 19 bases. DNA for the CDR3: TGTGCCAGCAGCTCAACGGGATGGGGGGGGCTCGAGCAGTACTTC. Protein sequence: CASSSTGWGGLEQYF.

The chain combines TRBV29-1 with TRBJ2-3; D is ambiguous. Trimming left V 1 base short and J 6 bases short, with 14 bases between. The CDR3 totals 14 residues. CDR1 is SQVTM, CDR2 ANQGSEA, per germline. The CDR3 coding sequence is TGCAGCGTTGAAGGGAGAAGAGAAAGGGATACGCAGTATTTT. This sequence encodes CSVEGRRERDTQYF.

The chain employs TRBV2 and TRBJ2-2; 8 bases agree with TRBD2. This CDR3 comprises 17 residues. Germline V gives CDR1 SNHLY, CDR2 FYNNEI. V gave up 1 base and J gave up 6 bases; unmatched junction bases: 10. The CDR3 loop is CASSEGWTSLSAGELFF. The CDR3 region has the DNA TGTGCCAGCAGTGAAGGATGGACTAGCCTTTCCGCCGGGGAGCTGTTTTTT.

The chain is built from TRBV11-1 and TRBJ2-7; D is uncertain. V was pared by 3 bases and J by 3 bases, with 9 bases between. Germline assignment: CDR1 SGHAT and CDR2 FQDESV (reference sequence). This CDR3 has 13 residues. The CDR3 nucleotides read TGTGCCAGCAGCTTCAGGCGATACTACGAGCAGTACTTC. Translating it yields CASSFRRYYEQYF.

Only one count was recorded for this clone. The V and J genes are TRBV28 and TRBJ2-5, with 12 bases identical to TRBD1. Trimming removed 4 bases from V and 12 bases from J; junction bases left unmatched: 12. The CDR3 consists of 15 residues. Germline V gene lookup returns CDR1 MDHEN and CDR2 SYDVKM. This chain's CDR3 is CASSSTGTGGGLKYF. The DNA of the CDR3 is TGTGCCAGCAGTTCAACCGGGACAGGGGGCGGCTTGAAGTACTTC. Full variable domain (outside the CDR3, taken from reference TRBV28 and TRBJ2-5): DVKVTQSSRYLVKRTGEKVFLECVQDMDHENMFWYRQDPGLGLRLIYFSYDVKMKEKGDIPEGYSVSREKKERFSLILESASTNQTSMYLCASSSTGTGGGLKYFGPGTRLLVL.

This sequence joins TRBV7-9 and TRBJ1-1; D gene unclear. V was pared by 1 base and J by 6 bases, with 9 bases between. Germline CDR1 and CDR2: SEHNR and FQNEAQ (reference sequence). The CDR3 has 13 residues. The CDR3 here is CASSLGTTAEAFF. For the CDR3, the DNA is TGTGCCAGCAGCTTAGGCACCACAGCTGAAGCTTTCTTT.

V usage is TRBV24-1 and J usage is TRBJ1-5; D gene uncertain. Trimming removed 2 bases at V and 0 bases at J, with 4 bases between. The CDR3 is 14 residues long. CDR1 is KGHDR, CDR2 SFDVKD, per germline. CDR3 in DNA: TGTGCCACCAGTGATTGGGGTAGCAATCAGCCCCAGCATTTT. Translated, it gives CATSDWGSNQPQHF.

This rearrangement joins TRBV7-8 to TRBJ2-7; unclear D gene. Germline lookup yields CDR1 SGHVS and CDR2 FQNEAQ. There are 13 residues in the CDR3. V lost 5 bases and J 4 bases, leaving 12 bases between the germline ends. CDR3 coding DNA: TGTGCCAGCAGCCACACGACCCCGTACGAGCAGTACTTC. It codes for CASSHTTPYEQYF.

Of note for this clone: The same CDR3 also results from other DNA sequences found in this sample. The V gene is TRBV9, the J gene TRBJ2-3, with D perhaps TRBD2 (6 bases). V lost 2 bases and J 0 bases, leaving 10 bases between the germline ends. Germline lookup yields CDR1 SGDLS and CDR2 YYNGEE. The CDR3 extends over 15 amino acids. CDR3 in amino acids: CASSVGAGSTDTQYF. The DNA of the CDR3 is TGTGCCAGCAGCGTCGGGGCGGGGAGCACAGATACGCAGTATTTT.

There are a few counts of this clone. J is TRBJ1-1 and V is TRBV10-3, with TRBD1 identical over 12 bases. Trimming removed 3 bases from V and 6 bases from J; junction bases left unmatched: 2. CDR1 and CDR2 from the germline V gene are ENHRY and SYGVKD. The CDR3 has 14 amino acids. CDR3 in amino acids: CAISDRDRGPEAFF. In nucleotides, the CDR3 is TGTGCCATCAGTGACCGGGACAGGGGGCCTGAAGCTTTCTTT.

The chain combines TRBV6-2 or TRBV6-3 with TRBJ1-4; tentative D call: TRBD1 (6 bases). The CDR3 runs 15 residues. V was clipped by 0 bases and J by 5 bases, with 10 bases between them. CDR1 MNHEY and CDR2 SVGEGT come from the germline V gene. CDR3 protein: CASSYSGQPNEKLFF. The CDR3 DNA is TGTGCCAGCAGTTACTCCGGACAGCCAAATGAAAAACTGTTTTTT.

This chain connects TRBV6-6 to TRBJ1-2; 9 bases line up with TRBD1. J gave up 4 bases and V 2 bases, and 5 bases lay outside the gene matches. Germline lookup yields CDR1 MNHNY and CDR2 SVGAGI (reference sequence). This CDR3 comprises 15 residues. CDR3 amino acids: CASSYEGQGAYGYTF. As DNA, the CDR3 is TGTGCCAGCAGTTACGAGGGACAGGGCGCCTATGGCTACACCTTC.

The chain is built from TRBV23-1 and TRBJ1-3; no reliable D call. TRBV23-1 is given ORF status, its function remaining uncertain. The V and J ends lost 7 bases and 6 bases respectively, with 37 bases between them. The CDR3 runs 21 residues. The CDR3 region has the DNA TGCGCCAGCATGCTCCGTTATCGCGGGTGCGTTACCAAGGCGGGTGAAAACACCATATATTTT. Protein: CASMLRYRGCVTKAGENTIYF.

In DNA form, the CDR3 reads TGCGCCAGCAGCTTTCCGGACTACTCCTACGAGCAGTACTTC. Protein: CASSFPDYSYEQYF. The rearrangement links TRBV5-1 to TRBJ2-7, with D maybe TRBD2 (6 bases). V dropped 2 bases and J dropped 0 bases, with 9 bases sitting between them. This CDR3 spans 14 amino acids. Looked up from germline, CDR1 is SGHRS and CDR2 is YFSETQ. Complete variable domain (other parts from reference TRBV5-1 and TRBJ2-7): KAGVTQTPRYLIKTRGQQVTLSCSPISGHRSVSWYQQTPGQGLQFLFEYFSETQRNKGNFPGRFSGRQFSNSRSEMNVSTLELGDSALYLCASSFPDYSYEQYFGPGTRLTVT.

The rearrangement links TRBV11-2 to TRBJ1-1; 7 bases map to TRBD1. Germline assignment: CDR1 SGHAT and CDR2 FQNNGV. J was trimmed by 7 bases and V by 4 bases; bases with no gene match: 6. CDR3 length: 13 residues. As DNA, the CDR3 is TGTGCCAGCAGCTCCGACAGGGCTGTTGAAGCTTTCTTT. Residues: CASSSDRAVEAFF.

CDR3 residues: CASSQDSVSGSYNEQFF. The CDR3 DNA follows: TGTGCCAGCAGCCAAGATAGTGTAAGCGGTTCCTACAATGAGCAGTTCTTC. The chain joins TRBV4-2 to TRBJ2-1, with a possible D match to TRBD2 (5 bases). V was pared by 0 bases and J by 1 base, with 13 bases between. The CDR3 length is 17 residues. From germline, CDR1 is LGHNA and CDR2 YNFKEQ.

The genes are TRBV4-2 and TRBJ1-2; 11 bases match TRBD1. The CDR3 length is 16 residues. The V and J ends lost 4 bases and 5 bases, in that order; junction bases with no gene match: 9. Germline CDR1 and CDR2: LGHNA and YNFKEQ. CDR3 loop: CASSRAPGQGVYGYTF. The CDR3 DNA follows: TGTGCCAGCAGCCGTGCTCCGGGACAGGGGGTTTATGGCTACACCTTC.

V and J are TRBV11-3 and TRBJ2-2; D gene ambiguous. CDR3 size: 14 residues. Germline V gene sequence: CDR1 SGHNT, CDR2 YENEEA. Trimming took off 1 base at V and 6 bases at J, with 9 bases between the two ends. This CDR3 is CASSLGSVPGELFF. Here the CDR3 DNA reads TGTGCCAGCAGCTTAGGTTCGGTTCCCGGGGAGCTGTTTTTT. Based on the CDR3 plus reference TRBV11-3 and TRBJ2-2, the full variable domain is EAGVVQSPRYKIIEKKQPVAFWCNPISGHNTLYWYLQNLGQGPELLIRYENEEAVDDSQLPKDRFSAERLKGVDSTLKIQPAELGDSAVYLCASSLGSVPGELFFGEGSRLTVL.

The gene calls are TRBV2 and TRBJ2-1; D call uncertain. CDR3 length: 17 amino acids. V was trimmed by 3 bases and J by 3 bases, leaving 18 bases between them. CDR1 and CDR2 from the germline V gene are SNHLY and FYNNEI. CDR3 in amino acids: CASSDPSDLEFYNEQFF. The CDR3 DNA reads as TGTGCCAGCAGTGATCCTAGTGACCTGGAATTCTACAATGAGCAGTTCTTC.

The CDR3 DNA reads TGTGCCAGCAGCCCTGGGTCGACTGGAAACACCATATATTTT. It is translated as CASSPGSTGNTIYF. The V gene is TRBV28, the J gene TRBJ1-3; D uncertain. The CDR3 covers 14 residues. Trimming left V 6 bases short and J 2 bases short, with 11 bases between. Germline loops: CDR1 MDHEN, CDR2 SYDVKM.

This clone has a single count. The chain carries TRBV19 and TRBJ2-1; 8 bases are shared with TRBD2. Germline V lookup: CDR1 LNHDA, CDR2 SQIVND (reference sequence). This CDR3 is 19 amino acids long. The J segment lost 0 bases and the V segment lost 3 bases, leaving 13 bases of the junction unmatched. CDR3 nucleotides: TGTGCCAGTAGTATCCGTCCGCGGGCGAGCGGGAGCTCCTACAATGAGCAGTTCTTC. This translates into CASSIRPRASGSSYNEQFF.

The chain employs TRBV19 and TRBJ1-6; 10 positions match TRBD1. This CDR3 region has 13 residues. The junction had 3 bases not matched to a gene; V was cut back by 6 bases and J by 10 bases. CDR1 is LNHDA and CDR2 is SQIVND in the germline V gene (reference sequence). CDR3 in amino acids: CASSGQGGSPLHF. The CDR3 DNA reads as TGTGCCAGTAGCGGACAGGGGGGATCACCCCTCCACTTT.